The 11 T cell receptor beta chains below come from one sample, sequenced in a study of spatial heterogeneity in lung cancer (dated by TCRdb to the late 2010s). Libraries were built with 5' RACE. Sequenced on a NextSeq 500. TCRdb reanalyzed the raw reads on its own, using fastp at Q25 for trimming and MiXCR for clone calling, and kept in-frame beta chains. One record per CDR3 amino acid sequence lists the most common genes and DNA. The sample table records 15,000 to 20,000 distinct CDR3 sequences; about 9% of these occur just once. The leading ten clones occupy under 25% of the sample. Per the publication, the time point label means: blood at routine non-recurrence follow-up after resection. The material was PBMCs, obtained at follow-up. All receptors derive from a male donor with early-stage non-small cell lung cancer.

In its sample, this clonotype was seen a few times. V usage is TRBV2 and J usage is TRBJ2-2; 12 nucleotides line up with TRBD2. V lost 6 bases to trimming and J lost 2 bases; unmatched junction nucleotides: 4. The CDR3 covers 16 residues. Looked up from germline, CDR1 is SNHLY and CDR2 is FYNNEI. CDR3 coding DNA: TGTGCCAGCAGCCGGACTAGCGGGACCAACACCGGGGAGCTGTTTTTT. As protein: CASSRTSGTNTGELFF. Supplemented by reference TRBV2 and TRBJ2-2, the full variable domain reads EPEVTQTPSHQVTQMGQEVILRCVPISNHLYFYWYRQILGQKVEFLVSFYNNEISEKSEIFDDQFSVERPDGSNFTLKIRSTKLEDSAMYFCASSRTSGTNTGELFFGEGSRLTVL.

Ten or more counts support this clonotype. This chain connects TRBV6-2 or TRBV6-3 to TRBJ2-2; no clear D. This CDR3 contains 15 residues. Trimming stripped 8 bases from V and 6 bases from J, with 19 bases between. The germline V gene encodes CDR1 MNHEY and CDR2 SVGEGT. The DNA for the CDR3 is TGTGCCAGCGAAGATCGGGCCGACTCGGCCGGGGAGCTGTTTTTT. Translation: CASEDRADSAGELFF.

This clonotype was observed at least ten times. The chain recombines TRBV4-1 with TRBJ2-3; 8 bases match TRBD2. V gave up 0 bases and J gave up 2 bases; unmatched junction bases: 7. The length of the CDR3 is 17 residues. CDR1 and CDR2 from the germline V gene are MGHRA and YSYEKL. The CDR3 DNA sequence: TGCGCCAGCAGCCAAGAATCGAGCGGGGGCCCCACAGATACGCAGTATTTT. It yields the protein CASSQESSGGPTDTQYF.

This clonotype occurred many times. J is TRBJ1-1 and V is TRBV20-1; no firm D call. The CDR3 length is 13 residues. Germline-derived CDR1 and CDR2 are DFQATT and SNEGSKA (reference sequence). V gave up 0 bases and J gave up 1 base, with 6 bases separating them. The CDR3 bases are TGCAGTGCTAGAGATCGTGGGAACACTGAAGCTTTCTTT. The encoded protein is CSARDRGNTEAFF.

This clonotype has only a few counts. This sequence joins TRBV20-1 and TRBJ2-7; no clear D gene. V lost 6 bases, J lost 0 bases, and 18 bases lay in between. Per germline, CDR1 DFQATT and CDR2 SNEGSKA (reference sequence). This CDR3 is 15 amino acids long. The CDR3 region is CSALPFGPLSYEQYF. CDR3 sequence (DNA): TGCAGTGCCCTCCCCTTTGGGCCCCTCTCCTACGAGCAGTACTTC.

By frequency in the sample, this clonotype is medium-sized. DNA for the CDR3: TGCAGTGCTAGATTTAGGGGCCGGAACACTGAAGCTTTCTTT. This codes for CSARFRGRNTEAFF. The J gene is TRBJ1-1, the V gene TRBV20-1; D is possibly TRBD1 (5 bases). Germline values: CDR1 DFQATT, CDR2 SNEGSKA (reference sequence). V lost 2 bases and J 1 base, leaving 11 bases between the germline ends. The CDR3 is made up of 14 amino acids.

The V gene is TRBV28, the J gene TRBJ2-3; 10 bases agree with TRBD2. This CDR3 has 14 residues. V lost 8 bases and J lost 3; bases outside the gene matches: 5. Germline CDR1 and CDR2: MDHEN and SYDVKM. The CDR3 is CASATSGMTDTQYF. CDR3 DNA: TGTGCCAGCGCCACTAGCGGGATGACAGATACGCAGTATTTT.

The sample holds a few counts of this clonotype. The chain employs TRBV7-2 and TRBJ2-5; D uncertain. V lost 5 bases, J lost 5 bases, and 6 bases lay in between. Germline loops: CDR1 SGHTA, CDR2 FQGNSA. This CDR3 region has 11 residues. As DNA, the CDR3 is TGTGCCAGCAGCCCTGGGGAGACCCAGTACTTC. Translation: CASSPGETQYF.

This clonotype was picked up many times. V and J are TRBV12-3 or TRBV12-4 and TRBJ2-7, with 8 bases that match TRBD1. Trimming took 6 bases from V and 3 from J; bases not matched to a gene: 7. There are 14 residues in the CDR3. The CDR3 sequence is CASRITGGLYEQYF. For the CDR3, the DNA is TGTGCCAGCAGAATAACAGGGGGGCTCTACGAGCAGTACTTC.

This clonotype was counted only a few times. This chain uses TRBV6-2 or TRBV6-3 with TRBJ1-1; tentatively, D is TRBD1 (5 bases). Germline CDR1 MNHEY, CDR2 SVGEGT. V lost 6 bases and J lost 3, with 8 bases in between. The CDR3 runs to 12 residues. The CDR3 DNA follows: TGTGCCAGCAGAGCAGGGTACACTGAAGCTTTCTTT. Its protein product is CASRAGYTEAFF.

This clonotype was found many times. This chain links TRBV3-1 with TRBJ2-7, with D maybe TRBD2 (5 bases). Germline CDR1 and CDR2: LGHDT and YNNKEL (reference sequence). V lost 0 bases and J lost 0, with 15 bases in between. This CDR3 has 17 amino acids. This chain's CDR3 is CASSQEVGYGSSYEQYF. The CDR3 coding sequence is TGTGCCAGCAGCCAAGAGGTAGGGTATGGGAGCTCCTACGAGCAGTACTTC.